These 2 T cell receptor beta chains came from one sample sequenced in a study of CD8 T cell repertoires and HIV-1 epitope variants (TCRdb year 2020). The library relied on the immunoSEQ multiplex PCR assay. Imported from immuneACCESS, the table was reduced by TCRdb to in-frame sequences with V and J called. These copies leave out some clones; in studies compared against another copy, an unresolved V gene accounts for under half, and the cause of the remainder is not known. Counted in this sample were 4,500 to 7,000 clones; under 80% of them appeared once. The ten largest make up around 41% of the sample. Antigen specificity for these receptors is unknown. The sequenced sample consisted of cultured CD8+ T cells derived from PBMCs. These receptors all come from a male donor with HIV.

In DNA, the CDR3 is TGCGCCAGCAGCCAAGAAGGAGGGATCTCCTACGAGCAGTACTTC. This gives the protein CASSQEGGISYEQYF. This chain connects TRBV4-1 to TRBJ2-7, with a possible D match to TRBD2 (6 bases). This CDR3 is built from 15 residues. The ends were cut back, 0 bases at V and 0 bases at J, with 9 bases in the middle. The germline V gene encodes CDR1 MGHRA and CDR2 YSYEKL.

The rearrangement uses TRBV9 and TRBJ2-7; D is perhaps TRBD1 (7 bases). V lost 2 bases and J 5 bases, leaving 14 bases between the germline ends. Germline V lookup: CDR1 SGDLS, CDR2 YYNGEE. CDR3 length: 14 amino acids. CDR3 DNA sequence: TGTGCCAGCAGCGTGTCAGGGGGGATGGACGAGCAGTACTTC. Translating gives CASSVSGGMDEQYF.